This T cell receptor (beta chain) was identified in a study of T cells after yellow fever vaccination (dated by TCRdb to the late 2010s). Concerning the study at large: The SMART-Seq v4 Ultra Low Input RNA kit was used to prepare libraries from fractions with low cell numbers. Two healthy male donors made up the cohort, one aged 18 to 30 years and the other aged 30 to 40 years. To follow T-cell clones before and after both primary and booster YFV17D yellow fever vaccination, bulk TCR alpha and beta repertoires underwent longitudinal sequencing. Blood samples were taken at several timepoints before and after primary and secondary immunization, and bulk PBMC replicates and cell subsets were isolated. Overall study outcomes, separate from this receptor: After the booster, most of the clones that had expanded following primary vaccination were detected again (approximately 95% of CD4 and 80% to 90% of CD8), which suggests that memory was broadly maintained. A small fraction of clonotypes appeared in both the CD4 and CD8 compartments, likely as a result of convergent recombination. Because only two donors were included in the study, the extent to which the findings can be generalized is limited. The secondary T-cell response was weaker than the primary response but faster, peaking on day 5 instead of day 15. Computational filtering was required because FACS-sorted repertoires could contain abundant contaminating clonotypes from the bulk population.

This clonotype came up a few times. This clone's antigen is unknown. There are no base qualities to consult, and no much larger clone falls within one base. From the cysteine up to the phenylalanine, the CDR3 has a length of 16 residues. The entry retains the CDR3 DNA only, 48 bases that are in frame from base 1. Sequences KGHSH (CDR1) and LQKENI (CDR2) are obtained from the germline V gene. Unmatched junction bases come to 10, with V trimmed by 5 bases and J by 3 bases. Sequencer: Illumina NovaSeq 6000. Synthesis of TCR cDNA relied on 5'RACE template switching, a step that introduced a universal primer site along with unique molecular identifiers. cDNA synthesis was primed from both the TCR alpha and TCR beta constant segments. Library amplification used two PCR steps, and the second PCR step added sample barcodes and sequencing adapters. Sequencing of libraries was done on Illumina HiSeq 2500 (2x100 bp) or NovaSeq (2x150 bp). On the study's bioinformatics: MIGEC was used to demultiplex reads and collapse the reads into UMI consensus sequences, and MiXCR was used for V(D)J alignment. Using edgeR on replicate PBMC samples, clonotypes were called vaccine-responding if FDR was below 0.01 and the log2 fold change was above 5 up to day 15. Each bulk clonotype was labeled CD4 or CD8 based on which sequenced repertoire, CD4 or CD8, contained the clonotype at higher abundance. TCRdb passed the public sequencing reads through fastp at Q25 and MiXCR, retaining productive beta sequences. Records with the same CDR3 protein are collapsed into one entry carrying the most frequent genes and DNA. These V and J calls derive from TCRdb rather than the authors' analysis. Present in this sample are some 390,000 distinct CDR3 sequences, 18% of which were seen just once. The top ten clonotypes cover roughly a sixth of the sample.

Interpreted using the paper, the treatment or condition label stands for: live attenuated yellow fever vaccine strain. At each blood-draw timepoint, two biological replicates of bulk PBMCs were obtained. PBMCs were isolated from peripheral blood using a standard Ficoll-Paque protocol. TriZol was used to extract RNA from bulk PBMCs, from CD4 and CD8 fractions, and from dextramer-positive and dextramer-negative fractions. The chain was built from TRBV18 and TRBJ2-4; TRBD1 fits 7 bases in the junction. Sequencing used PBMCs, obtained before the yellow fever booster vaccination. The source is a man between 18 and 35 years old who received the YFV17D yellow fever vaccine. For the CDR3, the sequence is CASSSDREYDKNIQYF. In nucleotides, the sequence is TGTGCCAGCTCATCCGACAGGGAGTATGACAAAAACATTCAGTACTTC.